This section outlines one T cell receptor (beta chain) sequence together with its context. Its antigen is unidentified. The CDR3 is 15 residues long. The germline CDR1 and CDR2 sequences are SGHAT and FQNNGV. Deletions cut 5 bases from V and 2 bases from J, with 15 bases between. The data were produced by immunoSEQ multiplex PCR, yet TCRdb's version contains in-frame clones alone and is incomplete. The sample records tens of thousands of clones, less than 95% being singletons. The sample is drawn from a study of a mutant IDH1 vaccine in newly diagnosed glioma. Study in general: Patients received eight vaccinations in weeks 1, 3, 5, 7, 11, 15, 19, 23. The study started vaccination 4-6 weeks after radiotherapy alone, or with temozolomide cycles.

This sample's time point: week 23, last vaccination. Each vaccine dose was 300 ug of mutant IDH1 20-mer peptide, with topical imiquimod. The astrocytomas were IDH1-mutant, ATRX-negative, and WHO grade 3 or 4. The chain joins TRBV11-2 to TRBJ2-5; possibly TRBD2 for D (6 bases). The sample was PBMCs, taken from a glioma patient whose treatment included an IDH1 peptide vaccine. The sequence derives from a man aged 45 to 65 with glioma. The CDR3 region is CASSPDGGRQETQYF. CDR3 DNA: TGTGCCAGCAGCCCGGACGGGGGACGACAAGAGACCCAGTACTTC.